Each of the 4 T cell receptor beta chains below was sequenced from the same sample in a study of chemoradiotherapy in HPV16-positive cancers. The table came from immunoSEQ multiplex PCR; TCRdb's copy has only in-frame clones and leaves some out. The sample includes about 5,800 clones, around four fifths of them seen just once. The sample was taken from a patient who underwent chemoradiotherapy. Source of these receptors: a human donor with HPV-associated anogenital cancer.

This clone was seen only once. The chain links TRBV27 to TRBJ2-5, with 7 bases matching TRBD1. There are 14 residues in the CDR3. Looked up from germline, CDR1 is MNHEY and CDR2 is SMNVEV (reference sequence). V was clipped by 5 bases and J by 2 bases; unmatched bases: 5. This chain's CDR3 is CASSGGQRQETQYF. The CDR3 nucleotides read TGTGCCAGCAGTGGGGGACAGCGACAAGAGACCCAGTACTTC.

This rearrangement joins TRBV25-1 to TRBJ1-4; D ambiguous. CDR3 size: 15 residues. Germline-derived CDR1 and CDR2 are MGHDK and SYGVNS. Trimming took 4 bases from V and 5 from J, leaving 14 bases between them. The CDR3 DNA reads TGTGCCAGCAGTGCTCGAGGTATTTCGAATGAAAAACTGTTTTTT. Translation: CASSARGISNEKLFF.

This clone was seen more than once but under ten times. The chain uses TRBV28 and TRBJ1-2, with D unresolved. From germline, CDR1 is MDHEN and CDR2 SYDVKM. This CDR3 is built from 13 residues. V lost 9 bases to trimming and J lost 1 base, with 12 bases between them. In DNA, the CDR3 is TGTGCCAGTAGACGGACCTTTAACTATGGCTACACCTTC. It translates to CASRRTFNYGYTF.

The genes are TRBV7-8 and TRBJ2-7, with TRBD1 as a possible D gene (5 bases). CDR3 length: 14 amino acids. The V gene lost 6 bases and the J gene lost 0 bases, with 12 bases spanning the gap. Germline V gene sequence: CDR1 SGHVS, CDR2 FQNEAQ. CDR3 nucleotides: TGTGCCAGCAGAAGGGGTTATGCCTCCTACGAGCAGTACTTC. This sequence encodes CASRRGYASYEQYF.